This T cell receptor (beta chain) derives from a study of cytomegalovirus exposure and HLA in healthy donors. For the study at large: Findings of an earlier analysis included roughly 110 million unique TCR beta sequences from 190 million or so T cells. Study-level results: Immune exposure data for these donors was limited to CMV serostatus.

Both 60 Vbeta primers and 13 Jbeta primers went into the PCR. Generated by immunoSEQ multiplex PCR, the TCRdb table keeps only in-frame clones and is missing some. The sample shows about 51,000 clones, and 25% to 30% sits with its ten largest clones. In regard to this clone: Its antigen remains unidentified.

The germline CDR1 and CDR2 sequences are MNHEY and SVGAGI. V lost 4 bases, J lost 1 base, and 7 bases lay in between. The CDR3 sequence is 13 residues long. Sequencing input: PBMCs. This chain joins TRBV6-5 and TRBJ1-1, with D tentatively TRBD1 (6 bases). This receptor was obtained from a man in his forties in good health and CMV-seropositive. The CDR3 nucleotides read TGTGCCAGCAGTTCGGACAGGAACACTGAAGCTTTCTTT. Encoded protein: CASSSDRNTEAFF.